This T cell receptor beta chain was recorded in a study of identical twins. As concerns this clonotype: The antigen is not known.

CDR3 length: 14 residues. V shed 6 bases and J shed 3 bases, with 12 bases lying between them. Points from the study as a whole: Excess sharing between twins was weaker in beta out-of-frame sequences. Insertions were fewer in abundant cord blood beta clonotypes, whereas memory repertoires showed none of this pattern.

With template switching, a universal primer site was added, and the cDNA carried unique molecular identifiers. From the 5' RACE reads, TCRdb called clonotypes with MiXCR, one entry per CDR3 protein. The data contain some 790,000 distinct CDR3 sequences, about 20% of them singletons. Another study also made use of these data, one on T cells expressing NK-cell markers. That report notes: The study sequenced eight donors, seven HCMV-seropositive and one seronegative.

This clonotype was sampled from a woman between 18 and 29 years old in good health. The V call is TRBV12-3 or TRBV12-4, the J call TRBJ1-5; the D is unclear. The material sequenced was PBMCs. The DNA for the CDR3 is TGTGCCAGCAGCCCCGGGCTGATCAATCAGCCCCAGCATTTT. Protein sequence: CASSPGLINQPQHF.